This paragraph reports one TCR beta chain. Its antigen is unidentified. The sample is drawn from a study of CD4 T cells in relation to SARS-CoV-2 and coronaviruses. The wider study: ViraFEST: approximately 10-day antigen culture of PBMCs, then TCR beta CDR3 sequencing.

Naive and memory CD4+ T cells were separated from cryopreserved PBMCs. The CDR3 extends over 14 amino acids. V was clipped by 0 bases and J by 7 bases, with 12 bases between them. Germline V CDR1 and CDR2: SQVTM, ANQGSEA. TCRdb keeps only in-frame clones here, not all; method: immunoSEQ multiplex PCR. The profile shows around 31,000 clones, about four fifths of them singletons. This chain uses TRBV29-1 with TRBJ2-2; D not resolved. Sequencing used memory CD4+ T cells from PBMCs, cultured in vitro. The source of this sequence is an adult with COVID-19. CDR3 nucleotides: TGCAGCGTTGAAGATCGGGCTAGTAACGGGGAGCTGTTTTTT. It translates to CSVEDRASNGELFF.